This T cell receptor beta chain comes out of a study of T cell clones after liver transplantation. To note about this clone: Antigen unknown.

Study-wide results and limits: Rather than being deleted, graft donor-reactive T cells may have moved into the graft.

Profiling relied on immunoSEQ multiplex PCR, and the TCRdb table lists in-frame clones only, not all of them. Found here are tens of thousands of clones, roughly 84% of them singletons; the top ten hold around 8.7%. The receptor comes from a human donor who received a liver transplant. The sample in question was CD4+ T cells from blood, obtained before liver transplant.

The CDR3 loop reads CASSHTSGGLYNEQFF. Here the CDR3 DNA reads TGCGCCAGCAGCCACACTAGCGGGGGCCTCTACAATGAGCAGTTCTTC. The chain couples TRBV5-1 to TRBJ2-1; 11 bases agree with TRBD2. The CDR3 extends over 16 amino acids. CDR1 SGHRS and CDR2 YFSETQ come from the germline V gene. V dropped 4 bases and J dropped 3; count of bases not matched to a gene: 6.